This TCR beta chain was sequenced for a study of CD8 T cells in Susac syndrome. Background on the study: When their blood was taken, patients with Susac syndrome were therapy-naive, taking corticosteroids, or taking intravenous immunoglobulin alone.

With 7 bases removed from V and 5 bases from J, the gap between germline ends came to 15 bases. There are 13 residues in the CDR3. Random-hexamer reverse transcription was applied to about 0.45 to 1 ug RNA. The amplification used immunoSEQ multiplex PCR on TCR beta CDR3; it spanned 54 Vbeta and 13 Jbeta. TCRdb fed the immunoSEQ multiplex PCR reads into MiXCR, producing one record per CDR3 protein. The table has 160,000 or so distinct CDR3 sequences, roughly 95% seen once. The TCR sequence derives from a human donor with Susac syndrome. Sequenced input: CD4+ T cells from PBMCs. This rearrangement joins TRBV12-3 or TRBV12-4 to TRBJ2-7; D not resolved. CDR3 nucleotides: TGTGCCAGCACTAACAACCTGGGCGACGAGCAGTACTTC. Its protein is CASTNNLGDEQYF.